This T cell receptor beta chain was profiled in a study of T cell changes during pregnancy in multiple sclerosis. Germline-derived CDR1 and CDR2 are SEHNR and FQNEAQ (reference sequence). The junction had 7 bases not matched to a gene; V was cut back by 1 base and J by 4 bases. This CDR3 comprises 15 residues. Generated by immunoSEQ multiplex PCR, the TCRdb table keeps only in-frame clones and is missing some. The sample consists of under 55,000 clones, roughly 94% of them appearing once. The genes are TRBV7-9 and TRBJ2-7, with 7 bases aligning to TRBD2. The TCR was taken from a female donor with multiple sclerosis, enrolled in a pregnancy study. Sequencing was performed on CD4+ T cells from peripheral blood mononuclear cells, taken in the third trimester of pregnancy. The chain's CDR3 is CASSLGGSGWYEQYF. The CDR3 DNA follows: TGTGCCAGCAGCTTAGGGGGTAGCGGGTGGTACGAGCAGTACTTC.